Sequencing of this TCR beta chain was carried out in a study of Ad26.COV2.S vaccination and SARS-CoV-2 variants. Treatment denoted: about 20 received Ad26.COV2.S at low or high dose, single or two shots; 5 received placebo; per-sample allocation not given. Day 63 after the first vaccine or placebo injection was the time point for sampling. This CDR3 has 15 residues. CDR1 and CDR2 (germline): MGHRA, YSYEKL. The V end was cut by 0 bases, the J end by 0 bases, with 8 bases between. Profiling relied on immunoSEQ multiplex PCR, and the TCRdb table lists in-frame clones only, not all of them. This sample yields about 350,000 clones, of which roughly 90% are seen a single time; about 4.6% belongs to the top ten.

The chain combines TRBV4-1 with TRBJ1-1; D is unresolved. The sequence derives from a person between 18 and 65 years old who received the Ad26.COV2.S COVID-19 vaccine or a placebo. Sequenced here: peripheral blood, sampled in a trial of Ad26.COV2.S vaccine versus placebo. The CDR3 loop reads CASSQEPAMNTEAFF. The DNA of the CDR3 is TGCGCCAGCAGCCAAGAGCCGGCCATGAACACTGAAGCTTTCTTT.